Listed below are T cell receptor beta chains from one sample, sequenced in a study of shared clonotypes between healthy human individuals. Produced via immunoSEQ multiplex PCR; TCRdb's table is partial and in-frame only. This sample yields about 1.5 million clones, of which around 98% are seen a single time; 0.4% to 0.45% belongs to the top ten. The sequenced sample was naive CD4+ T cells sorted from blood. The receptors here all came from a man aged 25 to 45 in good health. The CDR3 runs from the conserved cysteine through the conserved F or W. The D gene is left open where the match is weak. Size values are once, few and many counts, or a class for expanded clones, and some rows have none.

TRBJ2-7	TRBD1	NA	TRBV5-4	CASSLGQGRGDEQYF	TGTGCCAGCAGCTTGGGACAGGGGCGCGGGGACGAGCAGTACTTC
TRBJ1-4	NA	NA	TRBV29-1	CSVAQGSEKLFF	TGCAGCGTTGCTCAGGGTTCTGAAAAACTGTTTTTT
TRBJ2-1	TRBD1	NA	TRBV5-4	CASSLLVRGRGTYNEQFF	TGTGCCAGCAGCTTGTTAGTCCGGGGCAGGGGGACGTACAATGAGCAGTTCTTC
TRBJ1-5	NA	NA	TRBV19	CASSIGWVGSHQPQHF	TGTGCCAGTAGTATAGGTTGGGTTGGATCCCATCAGCCCCAGCATTTT
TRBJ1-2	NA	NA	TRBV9	CASSSGRLFHGYTF	TGTGCCAGCAGCTCTGGACGGCTTTTCCATGGCTACACCTTC
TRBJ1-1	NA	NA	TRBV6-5	CASSTHGRWNTEAFF	TGTGCCAGCAGTACCCACGGTCGATGGAACACTGAAGCTTTCTTT
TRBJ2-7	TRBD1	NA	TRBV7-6	CASSLVGGTGGELSYEQYF	TGTGCCAGCAGCTTAGTAGGTGGTACAGGGGGAGAACTTTCCTACGAGCAGTACTTC
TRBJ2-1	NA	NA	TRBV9	CASSLQAANNEQFF	TGTGCCAGCAGCCTACAGGCAGCGAACAATGAGCAGTTCTTC
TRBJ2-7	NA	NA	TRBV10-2	CASSLSSEQYF	TGCGCCAGCAGTTTATCCTCCGAGCAGTACTTC
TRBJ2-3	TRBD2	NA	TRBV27	CASSSLPGLAADTQYF	TGTGCCAGCAGTTCTCTACCGGGACTAGCTGCAGATACGCAGTATTTT
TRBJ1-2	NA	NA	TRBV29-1	CSVVGMRYGYTF	TGCAGCGTTGTGGGGATGAGGTATGGCTACACCTTC
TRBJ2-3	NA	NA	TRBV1	CTSSQEATDTQYF	TGCACCAGCAGCCAAGAAGCCACAGATACGCAGTATTTT
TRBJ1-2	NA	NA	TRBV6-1	CASSESVGSGYTF	TGTGCCAGCAGTGAAAGCGTGGGTTCGGGCTACACCTTC
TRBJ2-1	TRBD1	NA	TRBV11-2	CASSSRVGTGRHNEQFF	TGTGCCAGCAGCTCTCGGGTGGGGACAGGGAGGCACAATGAGCAGTTCTTC
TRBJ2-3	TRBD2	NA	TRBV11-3	CASSLSGLGNTQYF	TGTGCCAGCAGCCTTAGCGGGCTCGGAAATACGCAGTATTTT
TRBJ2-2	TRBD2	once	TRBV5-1	CASSFPSGPNTGELFF	TGCGCCAGCAGCTTCCCTAGCGGGCCGAACACCGGGGAGCTGTTTTTT
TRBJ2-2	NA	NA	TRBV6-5	CASSYLQDPGGELFF	TGTGCCAGCAGTTATCTCCAGGACCCCGGCGGGGAGCTGTTTTTT
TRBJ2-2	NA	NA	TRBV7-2	CASSLAPANTGELFF	TGTGCCAGCAGCTTAGCACCAGCGAACACCGGGGAGCTGTTTTTT
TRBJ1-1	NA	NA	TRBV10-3	CAISKTGMNTEAFF	TGTGCCATCAGTAAGACAGGTATGAACACTGAAGCTTTCTTT
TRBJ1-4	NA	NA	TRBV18	CASSPPGDEKLFF	TGTGCCAGCTCACCCCCGGGGGATGAAAAACTGTTTTTT
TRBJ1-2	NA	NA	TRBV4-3	CASSQDRLGGSNYGYTF	TGCGCCAGCAGCCAAGATAGGCTTGGAGGATCTAACTATGGCTACACCTTC
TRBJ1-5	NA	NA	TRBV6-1	CASHLRGIFDQPQHF	TGTGCCAGCCACCTACGAGGGATTTTCGATCAGCCCCAGCATTTT
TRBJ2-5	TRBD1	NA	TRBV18	CASSPGGQGQETQYF	TGTGCCAGCTCACCCGGAGGACAGGGACAAGAGACCCAGTACTTC
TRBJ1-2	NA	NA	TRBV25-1	CASSEGGTYGYTF	TGTGCCAGCAGTGAGGGCGGGACCTATGGCTACACCTTC
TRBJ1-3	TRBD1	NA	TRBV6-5	CASSYTQGAGNTIYF	TGTGCCAGCAGTTACACCCAGGGGGCTGGAAACACCATATATTTT
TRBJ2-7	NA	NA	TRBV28	CASSTFYEQYF	TGTGCCAGCAGTACCTTCTACGAGCAGTACTTC
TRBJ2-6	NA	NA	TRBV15	CATSRVSDGANVLTF	TGTGCCACCAGCAGAGTTTCCGACGGGGCCAACGTCCTGACTTTC
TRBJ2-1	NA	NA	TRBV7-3	CASSPPGTRSNEQFF	TGTGCCAGCAGCCCCCCGGGTACGCGTAGCAATGAGCAGTTCTTC
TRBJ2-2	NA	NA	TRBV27	CASSLHRGPDGELFF	TGTGCCAGCAGTTTACACCGGGGCCCCGACGGGGAGCTGTTTTTT
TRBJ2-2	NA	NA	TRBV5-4	CASSFFNNQKAGELFF	TGTGCCAGCAGCTTCTTCAATAACCAGAAGGCCGGGGAGCTGTTTTTT
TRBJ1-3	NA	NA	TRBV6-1	CASSPTGSSGNTIYF	TGTGCCAGCAGCCCGACAGGTAGCTCTGGAAACACCATATATTTT
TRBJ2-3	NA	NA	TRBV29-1	CSDGGPSTDTQYF	TGCAGCGATGGAGGACCTAGCACAGATACGCAGTATTTT
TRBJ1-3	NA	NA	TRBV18	CASSPLEGGNTIYF	TGTGCCAGCTCACCACTGGAGGGTGGAAACACCATATATTTT
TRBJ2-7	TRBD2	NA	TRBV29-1	CSAGTRDEVEQYF	TGCAGCGCCGGGACTAGGGACGAGGTGGAGCAGTACTTC
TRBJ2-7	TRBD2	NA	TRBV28	CASSKGLAGGYEQYF	TGTGCCAGCTCCAAGGGCCTAGCGGGAGGTTACGAGCAGTACTTC
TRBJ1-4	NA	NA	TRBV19	CASSIGGAIGEKLFF	TGTGCCAGTAGTATAGGGGGGGCGATCGGTGAAAAACTGTTTTTT
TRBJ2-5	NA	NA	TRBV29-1	CSAEGETQYF	TGCAGCGCAGAGGGGGAGACCCAGTACTTC
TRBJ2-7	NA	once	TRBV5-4	CASSLLSGNYEQYF	TGTGCCAGCAGCTTGCTTTCGGGTAACTACGAGCAGTACTTC
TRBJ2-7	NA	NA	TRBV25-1	CASSVGTPPYEQYF	TGTGCCAGCAGTGTCGGGACACCACCCTACGAGCAGTACTTC
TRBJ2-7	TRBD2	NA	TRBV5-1	CASSLASVIAGPRSYEQYF	TGCGCCAGCAGCTTGGCCAGCGTAATAGCGGGACCTAGATCCTACGAGCAGTACTTC
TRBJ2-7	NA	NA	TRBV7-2	CASSLRSWGTSYSYEQYF	TGTGCCAGCAGCTTAAGGTCATGGGGGACTTCTTATTCCTACGAGCAGTACTTC
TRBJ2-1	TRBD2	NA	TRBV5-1	CASSLASGGWVEQFF	TGCGCCAGCAGCTTGGCTAGCGGGGGTTGGGTTGAGCAGTTCTTC
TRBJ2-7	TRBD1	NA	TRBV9	CASSEGDSYEQYF	TGTGCCAGCAGCGAGGGGGACAGCTACGAGCAGTACTTC
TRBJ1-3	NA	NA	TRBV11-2	CASSLGHPPLSGNTIYF	TGTGCCAGCAGCTTAGGTCATCCCCCACTCTCTGGAAACACCATATATTTT
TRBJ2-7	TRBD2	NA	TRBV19	CASSISSGIPYEQYF	TGTGCCAGTAGTATATCTAGCGGGATCCCCTACGAGCAGTACTTC
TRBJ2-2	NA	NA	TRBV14	CASSQVAQPNTGELFF	TGTGCCAGCAGCCAAGTGGCTCAGCCGAACACCGGGGAGCTGTTTTTT
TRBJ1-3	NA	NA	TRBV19	CASSIRDPSSGNTIYF	TGTGCCAGTAGTATAAGGGACCCGAGCTCTGGAAACACCATATATTTT
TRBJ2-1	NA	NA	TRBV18	CASSLSAWSYNEQFF	TGTGCCAGCTCACTCAGTGCCTGGAGCTACAATGAGCAGTTCTTC
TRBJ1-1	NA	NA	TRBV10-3	CAISGTAENTEAFF	TGTGCCATCAGTGGGACAGCCGAGAACACTGAAGCTTTCTTT
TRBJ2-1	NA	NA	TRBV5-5	CASSLARSQFF	TGTGCCAGCAGCTTGGCCCGATCGCAGTTCTTC
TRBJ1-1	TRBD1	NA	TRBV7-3	CASSSQGGNTEAFF	TGTGCCAGCAGCTCCCAGGGGGGGAACACTGAAGCTTTCTTT
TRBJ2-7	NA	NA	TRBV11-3	CASSLDRSRRGYEQYF	TGTGCCAGCAGCTTAGATCGCAGCAGGCGGGGCTACGAGCAGTACTTC
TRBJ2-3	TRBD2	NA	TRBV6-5	CASSLLAASTDTQYF	TGTGCCAGCAGTTTACTAGCGGCGAGCACAGATACGCAGTATTTT